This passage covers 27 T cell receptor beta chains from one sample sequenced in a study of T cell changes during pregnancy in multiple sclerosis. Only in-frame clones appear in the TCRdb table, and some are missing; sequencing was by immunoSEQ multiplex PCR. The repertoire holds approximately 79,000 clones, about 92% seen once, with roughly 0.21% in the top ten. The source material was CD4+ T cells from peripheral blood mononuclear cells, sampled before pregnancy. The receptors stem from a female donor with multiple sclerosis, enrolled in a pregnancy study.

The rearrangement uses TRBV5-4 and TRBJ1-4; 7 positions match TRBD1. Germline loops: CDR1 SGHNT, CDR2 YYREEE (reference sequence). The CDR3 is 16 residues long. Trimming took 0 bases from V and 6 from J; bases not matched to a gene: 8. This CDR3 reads CASSLERQGRDEKLFF. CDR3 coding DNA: TGTGCCAGCAGCTTGGAGCGACAGGGTAGGGATGAAAAACTGTTTTTT.

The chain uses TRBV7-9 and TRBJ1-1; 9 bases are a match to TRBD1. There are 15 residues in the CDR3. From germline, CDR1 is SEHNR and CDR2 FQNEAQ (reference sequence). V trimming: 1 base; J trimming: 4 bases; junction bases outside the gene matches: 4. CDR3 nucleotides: TGTGCCAGCAGCTTAGGAACAGGGGGCCGCACTGAAGCTTTCTTT. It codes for CASSLGTGGRTEAFF.

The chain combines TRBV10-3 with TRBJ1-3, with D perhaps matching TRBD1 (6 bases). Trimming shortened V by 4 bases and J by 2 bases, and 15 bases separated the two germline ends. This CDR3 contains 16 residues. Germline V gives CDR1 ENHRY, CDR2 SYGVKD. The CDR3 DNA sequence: TGTGCCATCAGTGGCGCACAGGGTACCCCTGGAAACACCATATATTTT. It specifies CAISGAQGTPGNTIYF.

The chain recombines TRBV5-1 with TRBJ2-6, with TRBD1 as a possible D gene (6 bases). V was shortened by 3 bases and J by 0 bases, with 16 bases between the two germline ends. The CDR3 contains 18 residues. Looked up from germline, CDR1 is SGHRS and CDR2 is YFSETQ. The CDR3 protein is CASSSTGHLSSGANVLTF. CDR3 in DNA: TGCGCCAGCAGCTCGACGGGACACCTGAGCTCTGGGGCCAACGTCCTGACTTTC.

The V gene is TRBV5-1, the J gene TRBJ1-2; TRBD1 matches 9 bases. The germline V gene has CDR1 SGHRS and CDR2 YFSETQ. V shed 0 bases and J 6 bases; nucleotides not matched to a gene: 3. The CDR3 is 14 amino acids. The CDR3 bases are TGCGCCAGCAGCTTGGGGACAGGGGTGGATGGCTACACCTTC. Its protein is CASSLGTGVDGYTF.

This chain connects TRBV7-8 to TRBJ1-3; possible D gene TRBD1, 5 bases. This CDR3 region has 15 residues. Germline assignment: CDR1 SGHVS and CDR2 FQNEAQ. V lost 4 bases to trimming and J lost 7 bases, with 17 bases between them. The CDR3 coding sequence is TGTGCCAGCAGCTCCCCACCGGCAGCAGGGAACACCATATATTTT. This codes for CASSSPPAAGNTIYF.

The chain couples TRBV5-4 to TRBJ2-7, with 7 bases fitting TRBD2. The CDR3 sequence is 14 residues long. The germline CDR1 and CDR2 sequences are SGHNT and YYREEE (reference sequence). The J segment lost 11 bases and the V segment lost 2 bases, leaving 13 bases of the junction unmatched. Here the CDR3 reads CASSFGRGRVVEYF. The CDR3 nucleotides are TGTGCCAGCAGCTTTGGGAGGGGCCGGGTAGTAGAGTACTTC.

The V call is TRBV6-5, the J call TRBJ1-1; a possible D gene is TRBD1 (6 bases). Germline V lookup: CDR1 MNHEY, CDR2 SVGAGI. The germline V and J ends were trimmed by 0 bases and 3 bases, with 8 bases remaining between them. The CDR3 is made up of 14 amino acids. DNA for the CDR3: TGTGCCAGCAGTTACTCACAGGGAGACACTGAAGCTTTCTTT. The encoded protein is CASSYSQGDTEAFF.

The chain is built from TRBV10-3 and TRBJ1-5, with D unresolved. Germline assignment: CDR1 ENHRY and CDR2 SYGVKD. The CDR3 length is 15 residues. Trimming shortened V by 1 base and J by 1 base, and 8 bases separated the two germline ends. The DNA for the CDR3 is TGTGCCATCAGTGAGTACGGGGAGAGCAATCAGCCCCAGCATTTT. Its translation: CAISEYGESNQPQHF.

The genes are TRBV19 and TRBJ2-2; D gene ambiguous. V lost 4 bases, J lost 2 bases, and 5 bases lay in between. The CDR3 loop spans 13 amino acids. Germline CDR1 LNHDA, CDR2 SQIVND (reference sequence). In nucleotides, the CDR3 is TGTGCCAGTAGTAGCGTAAACACCGGGGAGCTGTTTTTT. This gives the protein CASSSVNTGELFF. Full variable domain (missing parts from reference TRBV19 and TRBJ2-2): DGGITQSPKYLFRKEGQNVTLSCEQNLNHDAMYWYRQDPGQGLRLIYYSQIVNDFQKGDIAEGYSVSREKKESFPLTVTSAQKNPTAFYLCASSSVNTGELFFGEGSRLTVL.

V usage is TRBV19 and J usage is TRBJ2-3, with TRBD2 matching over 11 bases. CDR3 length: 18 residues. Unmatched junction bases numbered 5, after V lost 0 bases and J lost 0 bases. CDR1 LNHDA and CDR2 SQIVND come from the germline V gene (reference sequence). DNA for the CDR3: TGTGCCAGTAGTATAGATCGGTGGACTAGCGGGAGCACAGATACGCAGTATTTT. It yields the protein CASSIDRWTSGSTDTQYF.

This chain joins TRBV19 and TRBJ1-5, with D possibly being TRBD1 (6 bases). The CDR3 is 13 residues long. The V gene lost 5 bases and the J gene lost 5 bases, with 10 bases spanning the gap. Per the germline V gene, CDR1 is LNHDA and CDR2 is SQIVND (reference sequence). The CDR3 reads CASSAGQYQPQHF. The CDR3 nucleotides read TGTGCCAGTAGTGCCGGACAGTATCAGCCCCAGCATTTT.

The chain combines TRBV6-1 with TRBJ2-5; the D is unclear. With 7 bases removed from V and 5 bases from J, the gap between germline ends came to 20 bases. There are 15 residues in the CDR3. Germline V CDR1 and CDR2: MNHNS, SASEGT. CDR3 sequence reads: CASTSFRKTGETQYF. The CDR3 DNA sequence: TGTGCCAGCACATCATTTAGGAAAACCGGGGAGACCCAGTACTTC.

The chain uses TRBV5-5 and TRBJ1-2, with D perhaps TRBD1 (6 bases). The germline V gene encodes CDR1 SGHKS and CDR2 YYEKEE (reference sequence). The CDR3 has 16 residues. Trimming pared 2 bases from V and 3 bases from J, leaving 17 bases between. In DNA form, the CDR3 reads TGTGCCAGCAGCTTCGGGGGGCAAGGCGAATACTATGGCTACACCTTC. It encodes CASSFGGQGEYYGYTF.

The CDR3 DNA follows: TGTGCCAGCAGTGCGGAAAACAGGGATCAGCCCCAGCATTTT. Protein product: CASSAENRDQPQHF. The V and J genes are TRBV2 and TRBJ1-5; D possibly corresponds to TRBD1 (6 bases). V was shortened by 4 bases and J by 5 bases, with 12 bases between the two germline ends. CDR3 length equals 14 residues. The germline V gene encodes CDR1 SNHLY and CDR2 FYNNEI.

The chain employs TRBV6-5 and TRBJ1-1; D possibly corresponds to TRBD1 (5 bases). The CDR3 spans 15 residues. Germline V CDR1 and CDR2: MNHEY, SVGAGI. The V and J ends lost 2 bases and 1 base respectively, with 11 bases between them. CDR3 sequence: CASSYPGLSNTEAFF. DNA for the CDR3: TGTGCCAGCAGTTACCCGGGACTTTCGAACACTGAAGCTTTCTTT.

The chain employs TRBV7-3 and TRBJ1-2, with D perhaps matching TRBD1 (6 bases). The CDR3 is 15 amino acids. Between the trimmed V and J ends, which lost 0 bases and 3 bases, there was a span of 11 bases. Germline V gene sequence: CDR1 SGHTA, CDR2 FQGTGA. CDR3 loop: CASSLTGAGDYGYTF. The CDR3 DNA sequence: TGTGCCAGCAGCTTAACGGGGGCGGGGGACTATGGCTACACCTTC.

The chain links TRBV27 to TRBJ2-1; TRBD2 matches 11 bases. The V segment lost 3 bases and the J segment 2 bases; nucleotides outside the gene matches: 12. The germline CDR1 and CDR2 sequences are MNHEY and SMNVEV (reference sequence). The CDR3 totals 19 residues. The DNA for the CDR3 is TGTGCCAGCAGTTTTGGAAGGACTAGCGGGCTTATTACCTACAATGAGCAGTTCTTC. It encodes CASSFGRTSGLITYNEQFF.

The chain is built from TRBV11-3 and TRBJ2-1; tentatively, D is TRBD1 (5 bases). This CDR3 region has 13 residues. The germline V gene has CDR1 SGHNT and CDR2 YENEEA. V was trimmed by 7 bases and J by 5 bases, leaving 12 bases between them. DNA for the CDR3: TGTGCCAGCACCATGGGGCGGAACAATGAGCAGTTCTTC. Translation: CASTMGRNNEQFF.

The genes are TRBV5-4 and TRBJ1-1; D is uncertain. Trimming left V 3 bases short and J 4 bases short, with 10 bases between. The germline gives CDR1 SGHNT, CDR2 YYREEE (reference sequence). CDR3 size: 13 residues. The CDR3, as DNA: TGTGCCAGCAGCTCGGGTCGGTTCACTGAAGCTTTCTTT. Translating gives CASSSGRFTEAFF.

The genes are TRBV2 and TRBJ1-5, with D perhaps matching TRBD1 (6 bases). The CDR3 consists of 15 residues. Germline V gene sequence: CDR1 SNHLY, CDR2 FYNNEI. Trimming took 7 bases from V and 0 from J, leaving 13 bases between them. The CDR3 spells CASTLEQGSNQPQHF. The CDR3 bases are TGTGCCAGCACCCTTGAACAGGGTAGCAATCAGCCCCAGCATTTT. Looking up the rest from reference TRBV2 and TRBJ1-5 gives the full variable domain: EPEVTQTPSHQVTQMGQEVILRCVPISNHLYFYWYRQILGQKVEFLVSFYNNEISEKSEIFDDQFSVERPDGSNFTLKIRSTKLEDSAMYFCASTLEQGSNQPQHFGDGTRLSIL.

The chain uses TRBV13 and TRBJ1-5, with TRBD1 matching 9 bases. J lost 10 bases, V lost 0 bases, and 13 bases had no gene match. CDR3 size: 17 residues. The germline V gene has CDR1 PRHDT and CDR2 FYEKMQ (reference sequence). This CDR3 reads CASSLGRQGEIKGPQHF. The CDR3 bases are TGTGCCAGCAGCTTAGGACGACAGGGGGAGATTAAGGGACCCCAGCATTTT.

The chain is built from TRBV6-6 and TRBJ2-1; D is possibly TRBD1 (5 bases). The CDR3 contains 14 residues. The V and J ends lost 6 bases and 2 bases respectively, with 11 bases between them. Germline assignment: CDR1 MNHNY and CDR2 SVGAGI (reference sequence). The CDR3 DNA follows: TGTGCCAGCAGGGGATTAGGGGCCTACAATGAGCAGTTCTTC. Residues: CASRGLGAYNEQFF.

The CDR3 DNA reads TGTGCCTGGAGCAATGGACAGGGACCGAATTCACCCCTCCACTTT. Its protein is CAWSNGQGPNSPLHF. The chain joins TRBV30 to TRBJ1-6; TRBD1 matches 8 bases. The V gene's germline CDR1 is GTSNPN and CDR2 SVGIG (reference sequence). This CDR3 has 15 amino acids. Unmatched junction bases numbered 8, after V lost 3 bases and J lost 7 bases.

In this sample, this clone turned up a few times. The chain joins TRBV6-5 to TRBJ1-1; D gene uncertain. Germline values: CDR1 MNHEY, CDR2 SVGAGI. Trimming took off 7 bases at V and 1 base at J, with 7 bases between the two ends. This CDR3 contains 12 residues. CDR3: CASNRGNTEAFF. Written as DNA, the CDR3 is TGTGCCAGCAACCGGGGGAACACTGAAGCTTTCTTT.

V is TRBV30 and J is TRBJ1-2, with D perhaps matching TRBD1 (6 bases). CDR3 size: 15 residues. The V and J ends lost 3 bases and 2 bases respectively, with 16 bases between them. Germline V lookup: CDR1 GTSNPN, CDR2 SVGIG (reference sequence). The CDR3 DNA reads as TGTGCCTGGAGGCGACGGGAAGGGACAAACTATGGCTACACCTTC. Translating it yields CAWRRREGTNYGYTF.

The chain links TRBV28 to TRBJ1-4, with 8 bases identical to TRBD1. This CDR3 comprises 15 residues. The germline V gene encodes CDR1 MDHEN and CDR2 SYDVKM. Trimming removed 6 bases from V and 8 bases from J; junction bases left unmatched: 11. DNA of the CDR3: TGTGCCAGCAGCAATCCAGGGGGCGCGCGGGAAAAACTGTTTTTT. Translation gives CASSNPGGAREKLFF.